A single TCR beta chain is shown here with its context. Its matching antigen is unknown. This sample stems from a study of regulatory T cells in long-lasting Graves disease. General study points: Among samples with persistent disease, TRBV28, TRBJ1-2 and TRBJ2-5 were favored. Those with persistent disease had in common more public clonotypes (2,741) than new patients (roughly 930).

Germline V gives CDR1 MNHNS, CDR2 SASEGT. CDR3 length: 14 amino acids. J gave up 6 bases and V 4 bases, and 5 bases lay outside the gene matches. Libraries of TCR beta came from iRepertoire HTBI primers plus Arm-PCR of CDR3 regions. Using its own MiXCR run on the multiplex PCR reads, TCRdb lists one record per CDR3 protein. The sample yields some 560,000 distinct CDR3 sequences, about 15% seen once. Time point here: newly diagnosed GD, antithyroid drugs for less than 3 months. From PBMCs, RNA was extracted and then used to make the TCR library. These records were also assigned to another study, of T cells in Graves' hyperthyroidism and ophthalmopathy. That paper states: Not enrolled were patients with uncontrolled infection, other autoimmune disease, pregnancy or lactation. RT-PCR in the first round (using the HTBI primer set) targeted the TCR CDR3.

This material consisted of peripheral blood mononuclear cells (PBMCs), taken at new diagnosis, from a patient treated with antithyroid drugs. The chain joins TRBV6-1 to TRBJ2-3; 9 bases map to TRBD1. The TCR sequence derives from a woman aged 40-65 years with Graves disease. CDR3: CASSARQGGDTQYF. Written as DNA, the CDR3 is TGTGCCAGCAGTGCCCGACAGGGGGGGGATACGCAGTATTTT.